Listed below are T cell receptor beta chains from one sample, sequenced in a study of cytomegalovirus exposure and HLA in healthy donors. Using immunoSEQ multiplex PCR, the repertoire was profiled, and TCRdb retains in-frame clones only, with some absent. The sample consists of some 56,000 clones, 65% to 90% of them appearing once. The sequencing input was PBMCs. The receptors originated from a human donor in good health. CDR3s include the opening cysteine and the closing phenylalanine or tryptophan. A D gene is named only where the DNA matches it firmly. Clone sizes are given selectively: once, few, many, or a class where the clone is expanded.

TRBD1,TRBJ1-1,-,TRBV5-1,TGCGCCAGCAGCGCTACAGGGGGCTTGAACACTGAAGCTTTCTTT,CASSATGGLNTEAFF
-,TRBJ1-1,-,TRBV27,TGTGCCAGCAGGTTGAGCAGGGTTGACACTGAAGCTTTCTTT,CASRLSRVDTEAFF
TRBD1,TRBJ1-2,once,TRBV18,TGTGCCAGCTCACCACCCGTTAGTGGCAGGGGGCAGTACGGCTACACCTTC,CASSPPVSGRGQYGYTF
-,TRBJ1-1,-,TRBV18,TGTGCCAGCTCACTCCCGAAGACAGGAGATGAAGCTTTCTTT,CASSLPKTGDEAFF
-,TRBJ2-2,few,TRBV15,TGTGCCACCAGCAGAGGAGAATCTCCCGGGGAGCTGTTTTTT,CATSRGESPGELFF
TRBD1,TRBJ2-2,-,TRBV18,TGTGCCAGCTCACCCTCGACAGGGGGCAATCGGGAGCTGTTTTTT,CASSPSTGGNRELFF
TRBD2,TRBJ2-7,-,TRBV5-3,TGTGCCAGAAGCCCCTTATCCGGGAGGGCCTACGAGCAGTACTTC,CARSPLSGRAYEQYF
TRBD2,TRBJ2-1,-,TRBV5-4,TGTGCCAGCAGCCCCCGGACTAGCGAGTCCTACAATGAGCAGTTCTTC,CASSPRTSESYNEQFF
-,TRBJ1-4,-,TRBV7-9,TGTGCCAGCAGCTTGGCAGAATTTAATGAAAAACTGTTTTTT,CASSLAEFNEKLFF
-,TRBJ2-7,-,TRBV11-3,TGTGCCAGCAGCCCGGGACATCTCTACGAGCAGTACTTC,CASSPGHLYEQYF